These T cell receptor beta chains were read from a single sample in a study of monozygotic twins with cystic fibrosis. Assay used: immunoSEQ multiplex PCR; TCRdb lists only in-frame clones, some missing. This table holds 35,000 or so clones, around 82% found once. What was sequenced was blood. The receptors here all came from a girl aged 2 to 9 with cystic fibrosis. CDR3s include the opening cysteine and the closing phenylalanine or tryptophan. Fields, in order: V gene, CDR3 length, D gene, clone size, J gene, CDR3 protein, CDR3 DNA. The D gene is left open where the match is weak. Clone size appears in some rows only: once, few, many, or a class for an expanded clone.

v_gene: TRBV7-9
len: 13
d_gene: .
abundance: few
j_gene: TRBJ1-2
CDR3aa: CASSLVASLTYTF
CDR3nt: TGTGCCAGCAGCTTAGTAGCCAGTCTTACCTACACCTTC

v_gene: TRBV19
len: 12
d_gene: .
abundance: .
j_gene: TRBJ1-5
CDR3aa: CASSATGQPQHF
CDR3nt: TGTGCCAGTAGCGCTACGGGCCAGCCCCAGCATTTT

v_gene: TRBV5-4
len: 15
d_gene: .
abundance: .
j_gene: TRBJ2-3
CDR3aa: CASSLADAGTDTQYF
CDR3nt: TGTGCCAGCAGCTTGGCCGACGCAGGGACAGATACGCAGTATTTT

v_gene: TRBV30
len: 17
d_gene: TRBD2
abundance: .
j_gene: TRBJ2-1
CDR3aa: CAWSVRRRGLPTREQFF
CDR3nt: TGTGCCTGGAGTGTACGACGACGGGGACTACCTACCAGGGAGCAGTTCTTC

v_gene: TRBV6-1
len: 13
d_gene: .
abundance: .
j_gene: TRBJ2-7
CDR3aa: CTSSEISSGEQYF
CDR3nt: TGTACCAGCAGTGAAATTAGTTCGGGAGAGCAGTACTTC

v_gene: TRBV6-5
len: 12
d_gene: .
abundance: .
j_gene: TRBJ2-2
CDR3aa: CASSDRSGELFF
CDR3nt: TGTGCCAGCAGTGACAGGTCCGGGGAGCTGTTTTTT

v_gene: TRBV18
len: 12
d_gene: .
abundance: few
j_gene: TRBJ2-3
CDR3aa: CASSYSTDTQYF
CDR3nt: TGTGCCAGCTCATATAGCACAGATACGCAGTATTTT

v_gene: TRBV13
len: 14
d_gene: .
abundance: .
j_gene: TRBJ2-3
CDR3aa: CASSTSGSTDTQYF
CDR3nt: TGTGCCAGCAGCACCTCGGGAAGCACAGATACGCAGTATTTT

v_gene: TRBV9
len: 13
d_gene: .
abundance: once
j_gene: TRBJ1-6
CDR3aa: CASKESYNSPLHF
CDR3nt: TGTGCCAGCAAAGAATCCTATAATTCACCCCTCCACTTT

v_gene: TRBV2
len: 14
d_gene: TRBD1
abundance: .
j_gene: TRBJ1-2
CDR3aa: CASSEGGQLYGYTF
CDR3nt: TGTGCCAGCAGTGAAGGGGGACAGCTATATGGCTACACCTTC